The rows below give T cell receptor beta chains drawn from one sample of a study of blood T cells in healthy people across ages. Using its own MiXCR run on the 5' RACE reads, TCRdb lists one record per CDR3 protein. The sample carries around 600,000 distinct CDR3 sequences, around 48% recorded once. The sample was blood. The receptors stem from an elderly man in good health. CDR3s include the opening cysteine and the closing phenylalanine or tryptophan. D genes are given only for firm matches. Some rows mark clone size as missing; the rest say once, few, many or name a class of expanded clone.

TRBJ2-7,-,TRBV5-1,few,CASRYREVTTYEQYF,TGCGCCAGCCGGTACAGGGAAGTTACTACCTACGAGCAGTACTTC
TRBJ2-5,-,TRBV7-2,few,CASSLAGALRETQYF,TGTGCCAGCAGCTTAGCGGGGGCCCTAAGGGAGACCCAGTACTTC
TRBJ2-1,TRBD2,TRBV7-2,-,CASSLVTSGGNEQFF,TGTGCCAGCAGCTTAGTAACTAGCGGGGGTAATGAGCAGTTCTTC
TRBJ2-6,-,TRBV7-2,-,CASSPHPSSGANVLTF,TGTGCCAGCAGCCCTCACCCAAGCTCTGGGGCCAACGTCCTGACTTTC
TRBJ2-1,-,TRBV9,-,CASSVVGDEQFF,TGTGCCAGCAGCGTAGTGGGGGATGAGCAGTTCTTC
TRBJ2-5,TRBD2,TRBV12-3/TRBV12-4,once,CASRSGLAETQYF,TGTGCCAGCAGGTCGGGACTAGCGGAGACCCAGTACTTC
TRBJ1-6,-,TRBV3-1,once,CASSQTTANNSPLHF,TGTGCCAGCAGCCAAACGACAGCCAATAATTCACCCCTCCACTTT
TRBJ1-2,-,TRBV5-6,-,CASSLGVGYTF,TGTGCCAGCAGCTTAGGGGTTGGCTACACCTTC
TRBJ2-7,-,TRBV7-8,few,CASSHIAYEQYF,TGTGCCAGCAGCCACATAGCCTACGAGCAGTACTTC
TRBJ2-3,TRBD2,TRBV20-1,few,CSASPPSGSSDTQYF,TGCAGTGCTAGTCCGCCTAGCGGGAGCTCAGATACGCAGTATTTT
TRBJ1-1,-,TRBV29-1,-,CSVWTGATEAFF,TGCAGCGTTTGGACGGGGGCCACTGAAGCTTTCTTT
TRBJ1-5,TRBD1,TRBV7-2,-,CASSLVWQGGNQPQHF,TGTGCCAGCAGCTTAGTTTGGCAGGGGGGCAATCAGCCCCAGCATTTT
TRBJ1-6,-,TRBV20-1,-,CSAREWNSPLHF,TGCAGTGCTAGGGAGTGGAATTCACCCCTCCACTTT
TRBJ2-3,TRBD1,TRBV4-3,-,CASSHGTGRTDTQYF,TGCGCCAGCAGCCATGGGACAGGGCGCACAGATACGCAGTATTTT
TRBJ2-5,TRBD2,TRBV11-2,-,CASSLVTSGRKETQYF,TGTGCCAGCAGCTTAGTCACTAGCGGGAGGAAAGAGACCCAGTACTTC
TRBJ2-1,TRBD2,TRBV29-1,once,CSVVGVAGGRNEQFF,TGCAGCGTTGTCGGGGTAGCGGGAGGGAGGAATGAGCAGTTCTTC
TRBJ2-7,-,TRBV5-1,-,CASSLRGTFYEQYF,TGCGCCAGCAGCCTGAGGGGGACGTTTTACGAGCAGTACTTC
TRBJ2-7,-,TRBV19,-,CASSRSTGVYEQYF,TGTGCCAGTAGTCGCTCAACGGGGGTCTACGAGCAGTACTTC
TRBJ2-1,-,TRBV6-2/TRBV6-3,-,CASSFSDAGNEQFF,TGTGCCAGCAGTTTTAGCGACGCGGGAAATGAGCAGTTCTTC
TRBJ2-7,-,TRBV6-6,-,CASSYSLTSSYEQYF,TGTGCCAGCAGTTACTCGCTCACGAGCTCCTACGAGCAGTACTTC
TRBJ1-6,-,TRBV7-2,-,CASSLGKNSPLHF,TGTGCCAGCAGCCTAGGGAAAAATTCACCCCTCCACTTT
TRBJ2-7,-,TRBV20-1,-,CSAFTPDASSYEQYF,TGCAGTGCTTTCACCCCGGACGCGAGTTCCTACGAGCAGTACTTC
TRBJ2-7,TRBD1,TRBV11-3,-,CASSPGTGDGQQYF,TGTGCCAGCAGCCCCGGGACAGGGGACGGTCAGCAGTACTTC
TRBJ2-3,-,TRBV5-1,-,CASSAQGDTQYF,TGCGCCAGCAGCGCACAGGGAGATACGCAGTATTTT
TRBJ2-7,-,TRBV7-9,-,CASSDSGGEEDEQYF,TGTGCCAGCAGCGACAGTGGTGGGGAGGAGGACGAGCAGTACTTC
TRBJ1-5,-,TRBV4-1,-,CASSQAFRYQPQHF,TGCGCCAGCAGCCAAGCCTTTCGGTATCAGCCCCAGCATTTT
TRBJ2-3,-,TRBV7-2,many,CASSPITDTQYF,TGTGCCAGCAGCCCTATCACAGATACGCAGTATTTT
TRBJ2-7,-,TRBV20-1,-,CSASGTPHYEQYF,TGCAGTGCTTCTGGGACACCCCACTACGAGCAGTACTTC
TRBJ1-1,-,TRBV21-1,few,CASSKEQDRGGPEAFF,TGTGCCAGCAGCAAAGAGCAGGACAGGGGTGGACCTGAAGCTTTCTTT
TRBJ1-2,-,TRBV3-1,few,CASSQGAGFYGYTF,TGTGCCAGCAGCCAGGGGGCCGGTTTCTATGGCTACACCTTC
TRBJ2-3,TRBD2,TRBV3-1,-,CASSPSGGTQYF,TGTGCCAGCAGCCCATCGGGGGGTACGCAGTATTTT
TRBJ2-1,TRBD1,TRBV24-1,-,CATRTGELNEQFF,TGTGCCACCAGGACAGGGGAACTCAATGAGCAGTTCTTC
TRBJ2-5,TRBD2,TRBV5-1,-,CASSELAGALLIQYF,TGCGCCAGCAGCGAACTAGCGGGGGCCCTCCTGATCCAGTACTTC
TRBJ2-4,-,TRBV7-2,few,CASSLALAREQNIQYF,TGTGCCAGCAGCTTAGCGCTTGCGAGGGAGCAGAACATTCAGTACTTC
TRBJ2-3,-,TRBV20-1,-,CSAKTLTSTDTQYF,TGCAGTGCTAAGACTCTAACTAGCACAGATACGCAGTATTTT
TRBJ2-7,TRBD1,TRBV20-1,-,CSARGDRRTYEQYF,TGCAGTGCTAGAGGGGACAGGCGAACCTACGAGCAGTACTTC
TRBJ2-7,TRBD2,TRBV7-9,many,CASSLAGEGSYEQYF,TGTGCCAGCAGCTTAGCGGGGGAGGGGTCCTACGAGCAGTACTTC
TRBJ2-3,TRBD1,TRBV7-2,-,CASSFGQGADTQYF,TGTGCCAGCAGCTTTGGGCAGGGGGCAGATACGCAGTATTTT
TRBJ1-2,TRBD1,TRBV6-6,-,CASRPQQGRGYTF,TGTGCCAGCAGACCTCAACAGGGGAGAGGCTACACCTTC
TRBJ2-7,-,TRBV7-2,-,CASSPDLGGGILYEQYF,TGTGCCAGCAGCCCTGACCTAGGGGGAGGGATTCTCTACGAGCAGTACTTC
TRBJ2-3,-,TRBV5-1,-,CASSLRKSSTDTRYF,TGCGCCAGCAGCTTGCGCAAATCTAGCACAGATACGCGGTATTTT